A single sample is the source of the 9 T cell receptor beta chains below, sequenced in a study of blood T cell repertoires in COVID-19 (dated by TCRdb to 2019 to 2021). Library generation was performed with the immunoSEQ multiplex PCR assay. TCRdb stores this immuneACCESS table with in-frame sequences only. Part of the clones is absent; in the studies checked, under half of the shortfall reflects unresolved V genes, and no reason is known for the rest. Counted in this sample were 200,000 to 250,000 clones; approximately 90% of them appeared once. The top ten clonotypes cover 0.82% of the sample. The sequenced sample was peripheral blood. The receptors were gathered from a man aged 55 to 69 with COVID-19, enrolled during active disease.

The table lists this clone with a count of one. The J gene is TRBJ1-6, the V gene TRBV2; D is ambiguous. Trimming cost V 6 bases and J 7 bases, with 13 bases left between them. Germline V lookup: CDR1 SNHLY, CDR2 FYNNEI. The CDR3 contains 14 residues. The CDR3 protein is CASRVGVGNSPLHF. As DNA, the CDR3 is TGTGCCAGCAGAGTCGGGGTCGGGAATTCACCCCTCCACTTT.

CDR3 sequence reads: CASATTGSNEKLFF. The CDR3 DNA reads TGTGCCAGTGCAACGACAGGGAGTAATGAAAAACTGTTTTTT. The chain is built from TRBV19 and TRBJ1-4; 7 bases map to TRBD1. Unmatched junction bases numbered 7, after V lost 8 bases and J lost 4 bases. The CDR3 loop spans 14 amino acids. CDR1 is LNHDA and CDR2 is SQIVND in the germline V gene (reference sequence).

The J gene is TRBJ2-4, the V gene TRBV5-6; D remains unclear. The CDR3 loop spans 14 amino acids. V was trimmed by 2 bases and J by 5 bases, leaving 11 bases between them. Per the germline V gene, CDR1 is SGHDT and CDR2 is YYEEEE. The CDR3, as DNA: TGTGCCAGCAGCTTTCTTACAAAAGAAAACATTCAGTACTTC. It specifies CASSFLTKENIQYF.

This clone appeared once. The chain combines TRBV10-3 with TRBJ1-4, with D unclear. The V and J ends lost 3 bases and 10 bases respectively, with 15 bases between them. From germline, CDR1 is ENHRY and CDR2 SYGVKD. The CDR3 length is 14 residues. CDR3 in amino acids: CAISDEGSRGKLFF. The DNA for the CDR3 is TGTGCCATCAGTGATGAAGGGAGTCGGGGAAAACTGTTTTTT.

V gene TRBV7-3 combines with J gene TRBJ2-7, with D possibly matching TRBD2 (6 bases). CDR1 SGHTA and CDR2 FQGTGA come from the germline V gene. The CDR3 length is 13 residues. Trimming took 4 bases from V and 6 from J, leaving 13 bases between them. The CDR3 spells CASSSPGLSEQYF. The CDR3 DNA reads as TGTGCCAGCAGCTCCCCGGGACTGTCCGAGCAGTACTTC.

This sequence joins TRBV3-1 (or the pseudogene TRBV3-2) and TRBJ2-7, with D unclear. The CDR3 loop spans 12 amino acids. CDR1 and CDR2 from the germline V gene are LGHDT and YNNKEL (reference sequence). Trimming took 1 base from V and 5 from J, leaving 6 bases between them. In nucleotides, the CDR3 is TGTGCCAGCAGCCAAGTAGCCCACGAGCAGTACTTC. Translating gives CASSQVAHEQYF.

The chain recombines TRBV15 with TRBJ2-5; 8 bases line up with TRBD2. This CDR3 contains 15 residues. V lost 5 bases, J lost 5 bases, and 10 bases stayed unmatched. Germline V gene sequence: CDR1 LNHNV, CDR2 YYDKDF (reference sequence). CDR3 coding DNA: TGTGCCACCAGCCTCCGGACTAGCTTGGGGGAGACCCAGTACTTC. Translating gives CATSLRTSLGETQYF.

The rearrangement joins TRBV5-4 to TRBJ1-1, with D perhaps TRBD1 (6 bases). Germline lookup yields CDR1 SGHNT and CDR2 YYREEE (reference sequence). CDR3 size: 14 residues. Trimming took off 5 bases at V and 0 bases at J, with 11 bases between the two ends. CDR3: CASSLTGMNTEAFF. DNA of the CDR3: TGTGCCAGCAGTTTGACAGGTATGAACACTGAAGCTTTCTTT.

V gene TRBV11-1 combines with J gene TRBJ2-7; tentatively, D is TRBD1 (6 bases). V gave up 4 bases and J gave up 5 bases, with 15 bases separating them. The CDR3 runs to 14 residues. The germline V gene encodes CDR1 SGHAT and CDR2 FQDESV (reference sequence). CDR3 DNA: TGTGCCAGCAGCTCTAAGACAGGTCGCGACGAGCAGTACTTC. Translation: CASSSKTGRDEQYF.